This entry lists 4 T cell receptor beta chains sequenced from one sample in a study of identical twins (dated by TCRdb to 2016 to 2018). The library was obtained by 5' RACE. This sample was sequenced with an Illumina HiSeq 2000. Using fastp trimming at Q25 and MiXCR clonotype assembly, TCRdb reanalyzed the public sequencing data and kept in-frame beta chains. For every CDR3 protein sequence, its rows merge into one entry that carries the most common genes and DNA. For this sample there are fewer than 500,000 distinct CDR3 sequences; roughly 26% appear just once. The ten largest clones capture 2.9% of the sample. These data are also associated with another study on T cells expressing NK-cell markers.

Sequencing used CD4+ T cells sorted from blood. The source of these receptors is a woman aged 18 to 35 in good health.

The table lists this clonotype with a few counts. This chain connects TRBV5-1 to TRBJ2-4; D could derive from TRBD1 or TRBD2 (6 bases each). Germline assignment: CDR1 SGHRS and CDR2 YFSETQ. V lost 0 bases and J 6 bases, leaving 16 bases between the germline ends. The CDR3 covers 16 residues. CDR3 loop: CASSLGPTGGVNIQYF. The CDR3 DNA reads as TGCGCCAGCAGCTTGGGGCCGACAGGCGGGGTAAACATTCAGTACTTC.

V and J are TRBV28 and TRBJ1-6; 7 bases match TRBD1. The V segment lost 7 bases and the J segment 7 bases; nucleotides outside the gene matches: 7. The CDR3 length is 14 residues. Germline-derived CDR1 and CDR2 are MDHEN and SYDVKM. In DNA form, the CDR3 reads TGTGCCAGCACCAAAGGACAGGAAAATTCACCCCTCCACTTT. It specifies CASTKGQENSPLHF.

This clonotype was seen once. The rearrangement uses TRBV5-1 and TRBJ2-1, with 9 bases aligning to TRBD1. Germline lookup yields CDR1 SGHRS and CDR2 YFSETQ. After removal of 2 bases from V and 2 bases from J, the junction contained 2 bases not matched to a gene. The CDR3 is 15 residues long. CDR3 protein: CASSFRDRAYNEQFF. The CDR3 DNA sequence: TGCGCCAGCAGCTTCCGGGACAGGGCCTACAATGAGCAGTTCTTC.

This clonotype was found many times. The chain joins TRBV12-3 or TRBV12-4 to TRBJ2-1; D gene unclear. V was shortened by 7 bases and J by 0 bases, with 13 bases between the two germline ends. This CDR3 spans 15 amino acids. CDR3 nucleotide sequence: TGTGCCAGCATCGTGGACGGTAACTCCTACAATGAGCAGTTCTTC. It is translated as CASIVDGNSYNEQFF.